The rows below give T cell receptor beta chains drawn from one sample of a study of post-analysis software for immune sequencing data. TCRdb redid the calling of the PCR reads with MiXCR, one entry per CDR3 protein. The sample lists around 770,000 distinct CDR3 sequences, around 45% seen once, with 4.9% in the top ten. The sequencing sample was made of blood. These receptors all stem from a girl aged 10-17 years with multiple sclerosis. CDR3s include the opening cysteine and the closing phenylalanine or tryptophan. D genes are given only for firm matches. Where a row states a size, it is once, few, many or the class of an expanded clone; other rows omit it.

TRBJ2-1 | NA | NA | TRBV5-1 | TGCGCCAGCAGCTTGGGGCTCCGGGACCCATCCTCCTACAATGAGCAGTTCTTC | CASSLGLRDPSSYNEQFF
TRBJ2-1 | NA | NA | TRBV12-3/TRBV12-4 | TGTGCCAGCAGTTTGTCCGGTATTTACAAAAATGAGCAGTTCTTC | CASSLSGIYKNEQFF
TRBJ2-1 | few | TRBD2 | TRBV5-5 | TGTGCCAGCATCTATAGCGGGAGGAATTGGGATGAGCAGTTCTTC | CASIYSGRNWDEQFF
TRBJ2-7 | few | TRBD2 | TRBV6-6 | TGTGCCAGCCGGGTCGGACTAGCGGGTCGAGAGCAGTACTTC | CASRVGLAGREQYF
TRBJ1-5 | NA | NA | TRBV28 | TGTGCCAGCAGCTCAAGGGTTGGGCAGCCCCAGCATTTT | CASSSRVGQPQHF
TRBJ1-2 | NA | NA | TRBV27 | TGTGCCAGCAGTCCCCAGACAGGATATGGCTACACCTTC | CASSPQTGYGYTF
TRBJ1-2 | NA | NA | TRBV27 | TGTGCCAGCAGATCCTCAGGGGATGGGTATGGCTACACCTTC | CASRSSGDGYGYTF
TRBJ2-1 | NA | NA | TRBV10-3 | TGTGCCATCAGTGAGTCGAGGAGGTTGGACTACCTATACAATGAGCAGTTCTTC | CAISESRRLDYLYNEQFF
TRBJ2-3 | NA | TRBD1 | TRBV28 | TGTGCCAGCAGTTTCTCCCAGGGGGCGTCGGGAGATACGCAGTATTTT | CASSFSQGASGDTQYF
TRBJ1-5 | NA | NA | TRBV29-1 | TGCAGCGTTGAATTTGGGGGCAATCAGCCCCAGCATTTT | CSVEFGGNQPQHF
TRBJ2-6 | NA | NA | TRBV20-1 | TGCAGTGCTAGGGACACTAGCTCTGGGGCCAACGTCCTGACTTTC | CSARDTSSGANVLTF
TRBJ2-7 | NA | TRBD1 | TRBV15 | TGTGTCACCAGCAGATCCGGGACAGGAAACACCTACGAGCAGTACTTC | CVTSRSGTGNTYEQYF
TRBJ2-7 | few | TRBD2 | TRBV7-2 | TGTGCCAGCGGCCTAGCGGGAGGGCCCAATTACGAGCAGTACTTC | CASGLAGGPNYEQYF
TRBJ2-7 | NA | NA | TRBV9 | TGTGCCAGCAGCCGTACCGGGACCCTCTCTTACGAGCAGTACTTC | CASSRTGTLSYEQYF
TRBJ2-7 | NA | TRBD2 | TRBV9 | TGTGCCAGCAGCGTAGGTGGGAGGGACTCCTACGAGCAGTACTTC | CASSVGGRDSYEQYF
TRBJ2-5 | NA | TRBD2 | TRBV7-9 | TGTGCCAGCGCACTACCGGGAGGGGAAGAGACCCAGTACTTC | CASALPGGEETQYF
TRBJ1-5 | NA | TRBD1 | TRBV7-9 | TGTGCCAGCAGCCCATCGACAGGGGATGGTAGCAATCAGCCCCAGCATTTT | CASSPSTGDGSNQPQHF
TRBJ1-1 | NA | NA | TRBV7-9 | TGTGCCAGCAGCCCGAGACAGAGGGGGACTGAAGCTTTCTTT | CASSPRQRGTEAFF
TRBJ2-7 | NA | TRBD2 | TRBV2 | TGTGTCAGCAGTTATAGCGGGAGGGCCTCCGACGAGCAGTACTTC | CVSSYSGRASDEQYF
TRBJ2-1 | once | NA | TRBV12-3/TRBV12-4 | TGTGCCAGCAGTTTAGCCTCTAAGCCTTTTAATGAGCAGTTCTTC | CASSLASKPFNEQFF
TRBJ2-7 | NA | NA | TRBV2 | TGTGCCAGCAGTGTTACAGGGTACCCGTACTTC | CASSVTGYPYF
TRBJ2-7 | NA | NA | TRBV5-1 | TGCGCCAGCAGCCTTAGACCGATCTACGAGCAGTACTTC | CASSLRPIYEQYF
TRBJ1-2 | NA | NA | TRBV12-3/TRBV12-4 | TGTGCCAGCAGTTTAGGGAGGTTCTATGGCTACACCTTC | CASSLGRFYGYTF
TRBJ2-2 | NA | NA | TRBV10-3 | TGTGCCATCAGTGAACCGGAGCGGACCGGGGAGCTGTTTTTT | CAISEPERTGELFF
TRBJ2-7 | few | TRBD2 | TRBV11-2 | TGTGCCAGCAGCCCTCAACGGACTAGCGGGAGATCCTACGGGCAGTACTTC | CASSPQRTSGRSYGQYF
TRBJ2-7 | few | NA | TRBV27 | TGTGCCAGCAGTTCCGGACATCCCTACGAGCAGTACTTC | CASSSGHPYEQYF
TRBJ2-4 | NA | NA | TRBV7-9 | TGTGCCAGCAGCTTAGGAAAGGACGCCCAGCGGGACATTCAGTACTTC | CASSLGKDAQRDIQYF
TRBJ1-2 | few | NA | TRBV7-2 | TGTGCCAGCAGCTTAGATTTGCCGCGTGGCTACACCTTC | CASSLDLPRGYTF
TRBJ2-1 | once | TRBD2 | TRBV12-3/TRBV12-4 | TGTGCCAGCAGTCGAGGGACTAGCGGGATTGACAATGAGCAGTTCTTC | CASSRGTSGIDNEQFF
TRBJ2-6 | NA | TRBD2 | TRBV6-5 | TGTGCCTGCAGTTACTCCGGACTAGCGGGAGTGTCAGGGGCCAACGTCCTGACTTTC | CACSYSGLAGVSGANVLTF
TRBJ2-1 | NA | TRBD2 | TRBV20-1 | TGCAGTGCAGGGACTAGCGGCTTAAATGAGCAGTTCTTC | CSAGTSGLNEQFF
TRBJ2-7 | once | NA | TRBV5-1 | TGCGCCAGCAGGGAGGAGATGGGATTCTACGAGCAGTACTTC | CASREEMGFYEQYF
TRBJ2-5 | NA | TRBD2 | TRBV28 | TGTGCCAGCCTTTCTATACTAGCGCTTCAAGAGACCCAGTACTTC | CASLSILALQETQYF
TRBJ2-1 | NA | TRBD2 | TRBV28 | TGTGCCAGCAGTTCTCATAGCGGGAGGGAGAGTGAGCAGTTCTTC | CASSSHSGRESEQFF
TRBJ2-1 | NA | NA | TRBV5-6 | TGTGCCAGCAGCTTGGCCGGAACCAGGGGCCAAAATGAGCAGTTCTTC | CASSLAGTRGQNEQFF
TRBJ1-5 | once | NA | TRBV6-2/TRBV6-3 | TGTGCCAGCAGTTACGTTCGGAACAATCAGCCCCAGCATTTT | CASSYVRNNQPQHF
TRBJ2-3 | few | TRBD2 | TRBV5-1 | TGCGCCAGCAGCTTGGTGTCTAGCGGGTCCGATACGCAGTATTTT | CASSLVSSGSDTQYF
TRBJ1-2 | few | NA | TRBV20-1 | TGCAGTGCTAGAGATCAGGTTATTGATGGCTACACCTTC | CSARDQVIDGYTF
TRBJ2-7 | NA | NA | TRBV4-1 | TGCGCCAGCAGCCAAGATCCAGGCAGGGGGGTGAGGGAGCAGTACTTC | CASSQDPGRGVREQYF
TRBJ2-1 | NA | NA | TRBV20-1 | TGCAGTGCTAGCCCCCAGCAGTTCTTC | CSASPQQFF
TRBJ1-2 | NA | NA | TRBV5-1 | TGCGCCAGCAGCTGGTTCCGGGACCCTACTATCTATGGCTACACCTTC | CASSWFRDPTIYGYTF
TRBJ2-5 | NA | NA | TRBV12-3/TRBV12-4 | TGTGCCAGCAGTTTAGCGACCCCCGTTGGGGAGACCCAGTACTTC | CASSLATPVGETQYF
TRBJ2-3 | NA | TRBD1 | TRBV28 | TGTGCCAGCAGAGGGGACAGCTATACGCAGTATTTT | CASRGDSYTQYF
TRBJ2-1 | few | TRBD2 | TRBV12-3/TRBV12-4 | TGTGCCAGCAGTTTAGAGGTGGGTGAGGTCGGACTAGTGTTCGGTGAGCAGTTCTTC | CASSLEVGEVGLVFGEQFF
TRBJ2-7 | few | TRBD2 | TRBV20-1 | TGCAGTGCTAGAGACCCAGGACTAGCGGGAGCCCGGGGCGAGCAGTACTTC | CSARDPGLAGARGEQYF
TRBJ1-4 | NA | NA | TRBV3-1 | TGTGCCAGCAGCCAATGGACAGTAAATGAAAAACTGTTTTTT | CASSQWTVNEKLFF
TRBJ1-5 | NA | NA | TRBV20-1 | TGCAGTGCTAGAGGGCAGGGCACCCAGCCCCAGCATTTT | CSARGQGTQPQHF
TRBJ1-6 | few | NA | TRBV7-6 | TGTGCCAGCAGCTTAGGGAGCTCCTATAATTCACCCCTCCACTTT | CASSLGSSYNSPLHF
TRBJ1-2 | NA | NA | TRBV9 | TGTGCCAGCAGTGGAGGGGGGGTAGGAAGCGCCCCCCTTAACTATGGCTACACCTTC | CASSGGGVGSAPLNYGYTF
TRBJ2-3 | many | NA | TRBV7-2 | TGCGCCAGCAGCTTGGGGGGACCAGATACGCAGTATTTT | CASSLGGPDTQYF
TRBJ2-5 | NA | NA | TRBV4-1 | TGCGCCAGCAGCCAGGGGCGGGACCTCCAAGAGACCCAGTACTTC | CASSQGRDLQETQYF
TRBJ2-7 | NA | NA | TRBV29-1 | TGCAGCGCTGACCGTTGCCACGAGCAGTACTTC | CSADRCHEQYF
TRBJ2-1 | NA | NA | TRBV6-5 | TGTGCCAGCCAGGACTTGACCTACAATGAGCAGTTCTTC | CASQDLTYNEQFF
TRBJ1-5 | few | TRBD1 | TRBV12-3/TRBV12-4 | TGTGCCAGCACCGCCGGGACAGGGAGGAATCAGCCCCAGCATTTT | CASTAGTGRNQPQHF